The 25 T cell receptor beta chains below were found in one sample sequenced in a study of identical twins. TCRdb reprocessed the 5' RACE reads via MiXCR and lists one record per CDR3 protein. This sample has around 250,000 distinct CDR3 sequences, with about 9% found just once. The sample was also linked to a second study, of yellow fever vaccine responses in identical twins.

Sequencing input: CD8+ T cells sorted from blood. The receptors were gathered from a woman aged 18-35 years in good health.

This clonotype was seen repeatedly, ten times or more. This rearrangement joins TRBV14 to TRBJ2-7; TRBD1 matches at 9 bases. Germline values: CDR1 SGHDN, CDR2 FVKESK. This CDR3 region has 14 residues. Unmatched junction bases numbered 5, after V lost 4 bases and J lost 4 bases. Written as DNA, the CDR3 is TGTGCCAGCAGCCGGACAGGGGTTTTTTACGAGCAGTACTTC. This translates into CASSRTGVFYEQYF.

The chain recombines TRBV13 with TRBJ2-7; D remains ambiguous. CDR1 and CDR2 (germline): PRHDT, FYEKMQ (reference sequence). This CDR3 has 16 amino acids. Trimming removed 0 bases at V and 2 bases at J, with 14 bases between. CDR3 nucleotides: TGTGCCAGCAGCTTAGGCCAGGCGATTCCTACCTACGAGCAGTACTTC. Its protein is CASSLGQAIPTYEQYF.

The table lists this clonotype with a few counts. The J gene is TRBJ2-7, the V gene TRBV20-1; TRBD2 aligns across 8 bases. Germline CDR1 and CDR2: DFQATT and SNEGSKA (reference sequence). This CDR3 spans 16 amino acids. V trimming: 1 base; J trimming: 2 bases; junction bases outside the gene matches: 10. The CDR3 spells CSARAPTRGGPYEQYF. The CDR3 DNA follows: TGCAGTGCTAGAGCCCCGACCCGGGGGGGTCCCTACGAGCAGTACTTC.

This clonotype was seen only a few times. V gene TRBV27 combines with J gene TRBJ2-1; TRBD2 is a possible D gene (6 bases). The CDR3 contains 16 residues. V lost 0 bases to trimming and J lost 4 bases, with 13 bases between them. CDR1 and CDR2 from the germline V gene are MNHEY and SMNVEV (reference sequence). CDR3 protein: CASSLSLDAGYNEQFF. DNA of the CDR3: TGTGCCAGCAGTTTATCGCTAGACGCGGGATACAATGAGCAGTTCTTC.

The chain is built from TRBV24-1 and TRBJ2-7; D ambiguous. CDR3 length: 11 amino acids. V lost 5 bases to trimming and J lost 3 bases, with 4 bases between them. Germline V gene data show CDR1 as KGHDR and CDR2 as SFDVKD. The CDR3 DNA is TGTGCCACCAGTGGGAACTACGAGCAGTACTTC. Its translation: CATSGNYEQYF.

This clonotype was seen ten or more times. This chain links TRBV3-1 with TRBJ2-1; TRBD2 aligns across 9 bases. Germline CDR1 is LGHDT and CDR2 is YNNKEL (reference sequence). This CDR3 comprises 19 residues. V gave up 0 bases and J gave up 0 bases; unmatched junction bases: 9. The CDR3 DNA sequence: TGTGCCAGCAGCCAAGATCCAGCGGGGGGCAGTAGCTCCTACAATGAGCAGTTCTTC. Residues: CASSQDPAGGSSSYNEQFF.

This chain uses TRBV7-9 with TRBJ2-2; 12 nucleotides line up with TRBD1. CDR1 and CDR2 from the germline V gene are SEHNR and FQNEAQ (reference sequence). The CDR3 contains 15 residues. The trim removed 4 bases at V and 6 bases at J, leaving 3 bases unmatched. Here the CDR3 reads CASSSRDRGPGELFF. DNA of the CDR3: TGTGCCAGCAGCTCCCGGGACAGGGGGCCCGGGGAGCTGTTTTTT.

This clonotype was found many times. The rearrangement links TRBV6-2 or TRBV6-3 to TRBJ2-4; TRBD2 agrees at 14 bases. After removal of 6 bases from V and 8 bases from J, the junction contained 6 bases not matched to a gene. The germline gives CDR1 MNHEY, CDR2 SVGEGT. CDR3 length: 15 amino acids. The CDR3 sequence: CASSDGLAGGDIQYF. For the CDR3, the DNA is TGTGCCAGCAGCGACGGACTAGCGGGAGGTGACATTCAGTACTTC.

The chain uses TRBV7-9 and TRBJ2-7, with a tentative D call TRBD2 (7 bases). Per germline, CDR1 SEHNR and CDR2 FQNEAQ (reference sequence). The CDR3 extends over 16 amino acids. V was shortened by 5 bases and J by 4 bases, with 21 bases between the two germline ends. CDR3 coding DNA: TGTGCCAGCAGCATTAGGGGGATGGCGGGGGTTTACGAGCAGTACTTC. This sequence encodes CASSIRGMAGVYEQYF.

This clonotype was seen only a few times. The chain links TRBV7-8 to TRBJ2-3; TRBD2 matches 8 bases. Germline V gene lookup returns CDR1 SGHVS and CDR2 FQNEAQ. CDR3 length: 15 residues. V was clipped by 5 bases and J by 5 bases; unmatched bases: 9. The CDR3 coding sequence is TGTGCCAGCAGCCGAGTTACTAGCGGCGGAGATACGCAGTATTTT. Amino acids: CASSRVTSGGDTQYF.

This clonotype was seen many times. The chain recombines TRBV6-5 with TRBJ2-5; perhaps TRBD1 as D (5 bases). This CDR3 comprises 16 residues. Germline values: CDR1 MNHEY, CDR2 SVGAGI. With 2 bases removed from V and 2 bases from J, the gap between germline ends came to 15 bases. In DNA, the CDR3 is TGTGCCAGCAGTTACACAGGAGCAGCACTGCAAGAGACCCAGTACTTC. Translation: CASSYTGAALQETQYF.

In its sample, this clonotype was seen a few times. The chain uses TRBV12-3 or TRBV12-4 and TRBJ2-2; the D gene is possibly TRBD2 (6 bases). Trimming removed 2 bases from V and 1 base from J, with 11 bases in between. The CDR3 runs to 16 residues. CDR3 coding DNA: TGTGCCAGCAGTTTACTCGGGGACTTGAACACCGGGGAGCTGTTTTTT. Translation gives CASSLLGDLNTGELFF.

The V gene is TRBV11-2, the J gene TRBJ2-7, with TRBD1 as a possible D gene (6 bases). Germline V gene data show CDR1 as SGHAT and CDR2 as FQNNGV. With 9 bases removed from V and 4 bases from J, the gap between germline ends came to 19 bases. The CDR3 is 14 residues long. This CDR3 reads CASSVEQGRYEQYF. The CDR3 coding sequence is TGTGCCAGTTCAGTAGAGCAGGGGAGATACGAGCAGTACTTC.

The chain links TRBV18 to TRBJ2-7; D is unclear. CDR3 length equals 14 residues. With 1 base removed from V and 4 bases from J, the gap between germline ends came to 11 bases. The germline gives CDR1 KGHSH, CDR2 LQKENI. The CDR3: CASSPLIGPYEQYF. CDR3 nucleotide sequence: TGTGCCAGCTCACCACTCATCGGTCCTTACGAGCAGTACTTC.

This clonotype was counted many times. This chain uses TRBV4-2 with TRBJ2-3, with D unresolved. Trimming took off 3 bases at V and 2 bases at J, with 12 bases between the two ends. Per germline, CDR1 LGHNA and CDR2 YNFKEQ. The CDR3 extends over 15 amino acids. The CDR3 loop is CASSQRTILTDTQYF. In nucleotides, the CDR3 is TGTGCCAGCAGCCAGCGGACCATCCTCACAGATACGCAGTATTTT.

This clonotype showed up just a few times. The genes are TRBV6-2 or TRBV6-3 and TRBJ2-7; D is perhaps TRBD2 (6 bases). CDR1 and CDR2 (germline): MNHEY, SVGEGT. The CDR3 is 16 residues long. V was pared by 2 bases and J by 1 base, with 15 bases between. CDR3 loop: CASSYPLGGNSYEQYF. CDR3 bases: TGTGCCAGCAGTTACCCCCTCGGCGGGAATTCCTACGAGCAGTACTTC.

The chain's CDR3 is CSVAGDRKNIQYF. The CDR3 DNA follows: TGCAGCGTCGCGGGGGACCGTAAAAACATTCAGTACTTC. The V and J genes are TRBV29-1 and TRBJ2-4; TRBD2 agrees at 7 bases. Germline V gene sequence: CDR1 SQVTM, CDR2 ANQGSEA. The CDR3 loop spans 13 amino acids. The ends lost 6 bases at V and 4 bases at J; junction bases unmatched: 6.

This clonotype has more than one count but fewer than ten. V usage is TRBV29-1 and J usage is TRBJ2-7; 9 positions agree with TRBD1. From germline, CDR1 is SQVTM and CDR2 ANQGSEA. The CDR3 loop spans 13 amino acids. Trimming cost V 4 bases and J 4 bases; bases outside gene matches: 5. CDR3 coding DNA: TGCAGCGTTGTTACACAGGGGGCTTACGAGCAGTACTTC. Protein: CSVVTQGAYEQYF.

This clonotype showed up just a few times. This sequence joins TRBV20-1 and TRBJ2-1; 9 bases are shared with TRBD2. V shed 2 bases and J 1 base; nucleotides not matched to a gene: 6. The CDR3 covers 16 residues. Germline loops: CDR1 DFQATT, CDR2 SNEGSKA (reference sequence). The chain's CDR3 is CSARILAGNSYNEQFF. The DNA of the CDR3 is TGCAGTGCTAGAATTCTAGCGGGAAATTCCTACAATGAGCAGTTCTTC.

The V gene is TRBV20-1, the J gene TRBJ2-5, with 8 bases that match TRBD1. Germline V lookup: CDR1 DFQATT, CDR2 SNEGSKA (reference sequence). This CDR3 region has 15 residues. Unmatched junction bases numbered 11, after V lost 3 bases and J lost 5 bases. This chain's CDR3 is CSARSLGTGGETQYF. The CDR3 nucleotides are TGCAGTGCTAGGAGCCTCGGGACAGGAGGGGAGACCCAGTACTTC.

The gene calls are TRBV7-3 and TRBJ2-1, with 12 bases that match TRBD2. Losses at the gene ends were 0 bases for V and 5 bases for J; bases not matched to a gene: 5. This CDR3 is built from 17 residues. Germline CDR1 reads SGHTA; CDR2 reads FQGTGA. The CDR3 region has the DNA TGTGCCAGCAGCTTAACCCGAGGGACTAGCGGGCACAATGAGCAGTTCTTC. Its protein is CASSLTRGTSGHNEQFF.

The chain joins TRBV9 to TRBJ2-1; 7 bases are a match to TRBD2. The V gene end was trimmed by 0 bases and the J gene end by 6 bases; junction bases not matched to a gene: 3. Germline V gene lookup returns CDR1 SGDLS and CDR2 YYNGEE. CDR3 length equals 14 residues. The CDR3 loop is CASSVEGLTNEQFF. The CDR3 DNA follows: TGTGCCAGCAGCGTAGAGGGACTAACCAATGAGCAGTTCTTC. The full variable domain, in which reference TRBV9 and TRBJ2-1 provide the parts outside the CDR3, is DSGVTQTPKHLITATGQRVTLRCSPRSGDLSVYWYQQSLDQGLQFLIQYYNGEERAKGNILERFSAQQFPDLHSELNLSSLELGDSALYFCASSVEGLTNEQFFGPGTRLTVL.

This clonotype was recorded at least ten times. V is TRBV14 and J is TRBJ2-7; D is unclear. The CDR3 contains 14 residues. CDR1 SGHDN and CDR2 FVKESK come from the germline V gene. Trimming left V 8 bases short and J 2 bases short, with 16 bases between. CDR3 loop: CASAEGRVTYEQYF. In nucleotides, the CDR3 is TGTGCCAGCGCAGAAGGACGGGTCACCTACGAGCAGTACTTC.

This clonotype was observed a few times. V is TRBV10-1 and J is TRBJ2-2, with TRBD1 identical over 8 bases. The J segment lost 4 bases and the V segment lost 2 bases, leaving 3 bases of the junction unmatched. CDR3 length: 15 residues. Germline V gene sequence: CDR1 WNHNN, CDR2 SYGVQD (reference sequence). The CDR3 region is CASSEGQGGTGELFF. DNA for the CDR3: TGCGCCAGCAGTGAGGGACAGGGTGGCACCGGGGAGCTGTTTTTT.

This clonotype showed up just a few times. The V gene is TRBV7-2, the J gene TRBJ2-5; no definite D call. The V gene's germline CDR1 is SGHTA and CDR2 FQGNSA. V was shortened by 1 base and J by 4 bases, with 13 bases between the two germline ends. The CDR3 has 15 amino acids. DNA of the CDR3: TGTGCCAGCAGCTTAGTCCCCTCGACGGGAGAGACCCAGTACTTC. Its protein product is CASSLVPSTGETQYF.